Each of the 9 T cell receptor beta chains below was sequenced from the same sample in a study of T-cell reconstitution after alpha-beta-depleted transplantation in children. The authors prepared the TCRbeta library with unique molecular identifiers. A single record per CDR3 protein comes from TCRdb applying MiXCR to the PCR reads. The sample has fewer than 550,000 distinct CDR3 sequences, approximately 10% seen once. Material: PBMCs, mostly from graft donor cells, obtained 180 days after TCRalphabeta/CD19-depleted stem cell transplant. Receptors originate from a female patient aged 2 to 10 who had a stem cell transplant for aplastic anemia, so the T cells may come from the graft donor.

The chain is built from TRBV4-3 and TRBJ2-3; D is uncertain. CDR1 and CDR2 (germline): LGHNA, YSLEER. CDR3 length: 16 amino acids. Trimming removed 0 bases at V and 2 bases at J, with 12 bases between. The CDR3 spells CASSQDEELPTDTQYF. DNA of the CDR3: TGCGCCAGCAGCCAAGATGAAGAACTTCCCACAGATACGCAGTATTTT.

This chain uses TRBV29-1 with TRBJ2-3, with 7 bases matching TRBD2. The CDR3 loop spans 13 amino acids. Germline V gene data show CDR1 as SQVTM and CDR2 as ANQGSEA. The V gene end was trimmed by 3 bases and the J gene end by 7 bases; junction bases not matched to a gene: 7. CDR3 sequence reads: CSVEGGSANTQYF. Here the CDR3 DNA reads TGCAGCGTTGAGGGCGGGAGTGCAAATACGCAGTATTTT.

This clonotype turned up a few times. The chain has TRBV20-1 and TRBJ2-5, with D tentatively TRBD2 (6 bases). V lost 5 bases to trimming and J lost 4 bases, with 14 bases between them. Germline V lookup: CDR1 DFQATT, CDR2 SNEGSKA (reference sequence). The CDR3 consists of 13 residues. The CDR3 spells CSAGLAIGETQYF. CDR3 in DNA: TGCAGTGCTGGGCTAGCGATAGGAGAGACCCAGTACTTC.

The chain is built from TRBV12-3 or TRBV12-4 and TRBJ2-5; TRBD2 agrees at 7 bases. Trimming took 4 bases from V and 2 from J; bases not matched to a gene: 7. The CDR3 runs 15 residues. The CDR3 loop is CASSWWSSGQETQYF. In nucleotides, the CDR3 is TGTGCCAGCAGTTGGTGGTCTAGCGGACAAGAGACCCAGTACTTC.

V usage is TRBV28 and J usage is TRBJ2-7; 8 bases are a match to TRBD1. This CDR3 comprises 14 residues. Germline values: CDR1 MDHEN, CDR2 SYDVKM. J gave up 5 bases and V 5 bases, and 8 bases lay outside the gene matches. CDR3 DNA sequence: TGTGCCAGCAGTCCCGGGACAGGCGTTCACGAGCAGTACTTC. Translated: CASSPGTGVHEQYF. Together with reference TRBV28 and TRBJ2-7, the CDR3 gives the full variable domain: DVKVTQSSRYLVKRTGEKVFLECVQDMDHENMFWYRQDPGLGLRLIYFSYDVKMKEKGDIPEGYSVSREKKERFSLILESASTNQTSMYLCASSPGTGVHEQYFGPGTRLTVT.

The sample holds a few counts of this clonotype. V and J are TRBV6-5 and TRBJ1-1; tentatively, D is TRBD1 (5 bases). Germline-derived CDR1 and CDR2 are MNHEY and SVGAGI. The CDR3 spans 16 residues. Trimming took 0 bases from V and 0 from J, leaving 11 bases between them. CDR3 sequence: CASSYSRVPLNTEAFF. Here the CDR3 DNA reads TGTGCCAGCAGTTACTCCAGGGTTCCCTTGAACACTGAAGCTTTCTTT.

This sequence joins TRBV19 and TRBJ2-7; 8 bases line up with TRBD1. Germline V gives CDR1 LNHDA, CDR2 SQIVND (reference sequence). V lost 7 bases, J lost 4 bases, and 9 bases stayed unmatched. The CDR3 loop spans 14 amino acids. In DNA form, the CDR3 reads TGTGCCAGTAAAAGGCAGGGGGCGTCTTACGAGCAGTACTTC. Protein: CASKRQGASYEQYF.

This chain uses TRBV7-8 with TRBJ2-5, with no clear D. V lost 7 bases, J lost 2 bases, and 17 bases lay in between. The CDR3 spans 15 residues. Germline V CDR1 and CDR2: SGHVS, FQNEAQ. The CDR3 nucleotides are TGTGCCAGCACCGGGCCCCCGGCGACACAAGAGACCCAGTACTTC. The encoded protein is CASTGPPATQETQYF. Full variable domain (rest looked up from reference TRBV7-8 and TRBJ2-5): GAGVSQSPRYKVAKRGQDVALRCDPISGHVSLFWYQQALGQGPEFLTYFQNEAQLDKSGLPSDRFFAERPEGSVSTLKIQRTQQEDSAVYLCASTGPPATQETQYFGPGTRLLVL.

Details on this clonotype: An end of the junction differs from the germline gene, which may be a read error. This chain links TRBV20-1 with TRBJ1-1; tentative D call: TRBD1 (6 bases). Germline CDR1 and CDR2: DFQATT and SNEGSKA (reference sequence). This CDR3 spans 14 amino acids. CDR3 region: CSSSRGHPNTEAFF. As DNA, the CDR3 is TGCAGTTCTAGTAGGGGACACCCGAACACTGAAGCTTTCTTT.